Each of the 25 T cell receptor beta chains below was sequenced from the same sample in a study of blood T cell repertoires in COVID-19. Sequencing used immunoSEQ multiplex PCR; TCRdb keeps in-frame clones, though not all of them. The sample lists around 290,000 clones; approximately 90% were seen once. Source material: peripheral blood. These receptors were collected from a woman aged 25 to 45 with COVID-19, enrolled during active disease.

The chain combines TRBV19 with TRBJ1-5; TRBD1 aligns across 10 bases. Germline trimming cut 4 bases from V and 5 bases from J; bases unmatched to any gene: 8. The CDR3 totals 16 residues. CDR1 and CDR2 from the germline V gene are LNHDA and SQIVND (reference sequence). The CDR3 DNA sequence: TGTGCCAGTAGTACCCGGGACAGGGGAATTGATCAGCCCCAGCATTTT. Translated: CASSTRDRGIDQPQHF. Filled out from reference TRBV19 and TRBJ1-5, the complete variable domain reads DGGITQSPKYLFRKEGQNVTLSCEQNLNHDAMYWYRQDPGQGLRLIYYSQIVNDFQKGDIAEGYSVSREKKESFPLTVTSAQKNPTAFYLCASSTRDRGIDQPQHFGDGTRLSIL.

V and J are TRBV19 and TRBJ1-1, with 7 bases aligning to TRBD1. The V and J ends lost 5 bases and 5 bases, in that order; junction bases with no gene match: 11. This CDR3 has 15 residues. Germline CDR1 and CDR2: LNHDA and SQIVND (reference sequence). The CDR3 DNA reads as TGTGCCAGTAGTGCTGCCACACAGGGGAAAACTGAAGCTTTCTTT. Translation gives CASSAATQGKTEAFF.

This clone showed up just once. CDR3 DNA: TGTGCCAGCAGGTACGACAGGGCAAACACTGAAGCTTTCTTT. Amino acids: CASRYDRANTEAFF. The V and J genes are TRBV5-4 and TRBJ1-1; TRBD1 aligns across 7 bases. V shed 5 bases, J shed 2 bases, and the junction held 6 bases outside the gene matches. Germline values: CDR1 SGHNT, CDR2 YYREEE (reference sequence). CDR3 length: 14 amino acids.

The chain has TRBV5-4 and TRBJ2-7; D is perhaps TRBD1 (5 bases). There are 13 residues in the CDR3. Deletions cut 1 base from V and 3 bases from J, with 8 bases between. The germline V gene has CDR1 SGHNT and CDR2 YYREEE (reference sequence). The chain's CDR3 is CASSLQGHYEQYF. The DNA of the CDR3 is TGTGCCAGCAGCTTGCAGGGTCACTACGAGCAGTACTTC.

The chain recombines TRBV14 with TRBJ1-1, with TRBD1 matching 9 bases. The CDR3 loop spans 19 amino acids. J lost 3 bases, V lost 0 bases, and 14 bases had no gene match. Germline-derived CDR1 and CDR2 are SGHDN and FVKESK. This CDR3 reads CASSQDVIGTGHQDTEAFF. CDR3 coding DNA: TGTGCCAGCAGCCAAGATGTCATAGGGACAGGGCATCAGGACACTGAAGCTTTCTTT.

This chain links TRBV6-5 with TRBJ2-2; D perhaps matches TRBD2 (7 bases). The CDR3 consists of 15 residues. Trimming cost V 6 bases and J 6 bases, with 17 bases left between them. The germline CDR1 and CDR2 sequences are MNHEY and SVGAGI. CDR3 region: CASRATGRDAGELFF. CDR3 DNA: TGTGCCAGCAGGGCCACAGGGAGGGATGCCGGGGAGCTGTTTTTT.

The rearrangement uses TRBV28 and TRBJ2-5; D gene ambiguous. Germline CDR1 reads MDHEN; CDR2 reads SYDVKM. Trimming cost V 5 bases and J 4 bases, with 14 bases left between them. The CDR3 spans 14 residues. The CDR3 DNA is TGTGCCAGCAGTCTGCCACTATCCGGAGAGACCCAGTACTTC. It codes for CASSLPLSGETQYF.

The chain combines TRBV29-1 with TRBJ2-2; D is undetermined. The CDR3 spans 11 residues. V gave up 6 bases and J gave up 6 bases, with 8 bases separating them. CDR1 SQVTM and CDR2 ANQGSEA come from the germline V gene. The CDR3 sequence: CSVPSSGELFF. CDR3 in DNA: TGCAGCGTCCCCAGTTCCGGGGAGCTGTTTTTT.

V and J are TRBV10-3 and TRBJ1-6; a weak D match, TRBD1 (5 bases). The CDR3 covers 13 residues. V was shortened by 3 bases and J by 8 bases, with 8 bases between the two germline ends. The germline gives CDR1 ENHRY, CDR2 SYGVKD. The CDR3 bases are TGTGCCATCAGTGACAGGGAACATTCACCCCTCCACTTT. This gives the protein CAISDREHSPLHF.

This chain's CDR3 is CASSRAPTGLSNSPLHF. The CDR3 region has the DNA TGTGCCAGCAGCAGAGCCCCGACAGGCCTCTCTAATTCACCCCTCCACTTT. V is TRBV9 and J is TRBJ1-6, with D possibly matching TRBD1 (6 bases). From germline, CDR1 is SGDLS and CDR2 YYNGEE. This CDR3 is built from 17 residues. With 4 bases removed from V and 6 bases from J, the gap between germline ends came to 20 bases.

The genes are TRBV7-8 and TRBJ2-3, with TRBD1 identical over 7 bases. Germline V lookup: CDR1 SGHVS, CDR2 FQNEAQ. J gave up 0 bases and V 1 base, and 4 bases lay outside the gene matches. The CDR3 has 16 residues. CDR3 DNA: TGTGCCAGCAGCTTAGGTATCAGGGGGAGCACAGATACGCAGTATTTT. This encodes CASSLGIRGSTDTQYF.

The rearrangement joins TRBV30 to TRBJ2-7, with D perhaps TRBD2 (5 bases). The CDR3 covers 13 residues. Trimming cost V 2 bases and J 5 bases, with 13 bases left between them. The germline CDR1 and CDR2 sequences are GTSNPN and SVGIG (reference sequence). The CDR3 DNA follows: TGTGCCTGGAGTAGGTCAGCGGACCACGAGCAGTACTTC. It specifies CAWSRSADHEQYF.

The chain joins TRBV28 to TRBJ2-1, with D perhaps matching TRBD1 (6 bases). The CDR3 has 14 residues. The V and J ends lost 2 bases and 4 bases respectively, with 9 bases between them. Per the germline V gene, CDR1 is MDHEN and CDR2 is SYDVKM. The CDR3 loop reads CASSLIGGYNEQFF. CDR3 nucleotide sequence: TGTGCCAGCAGTTTAATAGGGGGATACAATGAGCAGTTCTTC.

The V gene is TRBV5-1, the J gene TRBJ1-1; a possible D gene is TRBD1 (6 bases). Trimming removed 4 bases at V and 1 base at J, with 14 bases between. The CDR3 has 15 amino acids. The germline gives CDR1 SGHRS, CDR2 YFSETQ. CDR3 sequence (DNA): TGCGCCAGCAGCCCAGGGGCCGTGGGGAACACTGAAGCTTTCTTT. Encoded protein: CASSPGAVGNTEAFF.

The rearrangement links TRBV19 to TRBJ2-1; the match to TRBD2 covers 11 bases. CDR3 length: 14 amino acids. J gave up 7 bases and V 9 bases, and 8 bases lay outside the gene matches. Germline CDR1 is LNHDA and CDR2 is SQIVND (reference sequence). CDR3 in amino acids: CASTRLAGINEQFF. CDR3 in DNA: TGTGCCAGCACCCGACTAGCGGGGATAAATGAGCAGTTCTTC. Variable domain in full (rest from reference TRBV19 and TRBJ2-1): DGGITQSPKYLFRKEGQNVTLSCEQNLNHDAMYWYRQDPGQGLRLIYYSQIVNDFQKGDIAEGYSVSREKKESFPLTVTSAQKNPTAFYLCASTRLAGINEQFFGPGTRLTVL.

This clone was seen a single time. The V gene is TRBV25-1, the J gene TRBJ2-3, with TRBD2 identical over 7 bases. The CDR3 extends over 16 amino acids. The germline CDR1 and CDR2 sequences are MGHDK and SYGVNS. After removal of 0 bases from V and 6 bases from J, the junction contained 9 bases not matched to a gene. In DNA form, the CDR3 reads TGTGCCAGCAGTGAATACTTCAGGACTAGTCGGGATACGCAGTATTTT. It yields the protein CASSEYFRTSRDTQYF.

The chain uses TRBV2 and TRBJ2-5; a possible D gene is TRBD2 (6 bases). Germline V CDR1 and CDR2: SNHLY, FYNNEI. Trimming shortened V by 4 bases and J by 1 base, and 7 bases separated the two germline ends. The length of the CDR3 is 13 residues. The chain's CDR3 is CASSVGLQETQYF. CDR3 sequence (DNA): TGTGCCAGCAGTGTGGGACTCCAAGAGACCCAGTACTTC.

The chain links TRBV15 to TRBJ2-7; the match to TRBD2 covers 11 bases. Per the germline V gene, CDR1 is LNHNV and CDR2 is YYDKDF (reference sequence). V gave up 0 bases and J gave up 4 bases; unmatched junction bases: 5. The CDR3 extends over 16 amino acids. The CDR3 sequence: CATSRDLAGGPYEQYF. The CDR3, as DNA: TGTGCCACCAGCAGAGATTTAGCGGGAGGGCCGTACGAGCAGTACTTC.

This sequence joins TRBV19 and TRBJ1-5; 9 bases match TRBD1. CDR3 size: 14 residues. The V segment lost 8 bases and the J segment 2 bases; nucleotides outside the gene matches: 4. Germline V gives CDR1 LNHDA, CDR2 SQIVND (reference sequence). The CDR3 protein is CASSGQGRNQPQHF. CDR3 bases: TGTGCCAGTTCCGGACAGGGGCGCAATCAGCCCCAGCATTTT.

This clone came up once. The rearrangement joins TRBV6-6 to TRBJ1-6; the D is unclear. This CDR3 has 14 amino acids. Deletions cut 9 bases from V and 8 bases from J, with 17 bases between. Looked up from germline, CDR1 is MNHNY and CDR2 is SVGAGI (reference sequence). CDR3 coding DNA: TGTGCCAGTCGGGAGGGAGTAAGTGATTCACCCCTCCACTTT. Translating gives CASREGVSDSPLHF.

This sequence joins TRBV15 and TRBJ2-2, with D unclear. Germline CDR1 LNHNV, CDR2 YYDKDF (reference sequence). CDR3 length: 15 residues. V lost 0 bases and J 2 bases, leaving 7 bases between the germline ends. CDR3 sequence (DNA): TGTGCCACCAGCAGAGAATCGAGAAACACCGGGGAGCTGTTTTTT. Amino acids: CATSRESRNTGELFF.

The gene calls are TRBV7-8 and TRBJ2-3; TRBD1 agrees at 8 bases. This CDR3 is 16 amino acids long. V lost 2 bases, J lost 5 bases, and 9 bases stayed unmatched. Germline loops: CDR1 SGHVS, CDR2 FQNEAQ. CDR3 residues: CASSLTPGGRIDTQYF. The DNA for the CDR3 is TGTGCCAGCAGCTTAACGCCAGGGGGCAGGATAGATACGCAGTATTTT.

This rearrangement joins TRBV27 to TRBJ2-2; no clear D gene. Trimming removed 6 bases from V and 4 bases from J, with 15 bases in between. Germline V CDR1 and CDR2: MNHEY, SMNVEV (reference sequence). The CDR3 covers 15 residues. CDR3: CASRALTRPTGELFF. CDR3 DNA sequence: TGTGCCAGCAGGGCCCTGACAAGGCCCACCGGGGAGCTGTTTTTT.

The chain recombines TRBV5-1 with TRBJ1-3; 8 nucleotides line up with TRBD1. With 3 bases clipped from V and 6 bases from J, the junction kept 8 bases outside the gene matches. Germline-derived CDR1 and CDR2 are SGHRS and YFSETQ. The CDR3 runs to 15 residues. The CDR3 coding sequence is TGCGCCAGCAGCTCCACAGGGGGTTCCGAAAACACCATATATTTT. This sequence encodes CASSSTGGSENTIYF.

The chain uses TRBV7-9 and TRBJ2-7; D gene unclear. This CDR3 region has 12 residues. V lost 5 bases to trimming and J lost 5 bases, with 10 bases between them. CDR1 is SEHNR, CDR2 FQNEAQ, per germline (reference sequence). The CDR3 is CASSPLTNEQYF. The CDR3 DNA follows: TGTGCCAGCAGCCCACTTACTAACGAGCAGTACTTC.